This TCR beta chain derives from a study of early T cells in non-severe SARS-CoV-2 infection. Study background: It was bulk RNA from unsorted whole blood that was sequenced, and the chains were unpaired.

Findings and caveats of the study: Lookups in VDJdb leaned toward anti-spike CD8 responses and missed private and CD4 specificities.

The CDR3 is 14 amino acids. V lost 4 bases and J 7 bases, leaving 11 bases between the germline ends. This clonotype has ten or more counts. Its specificity is unknown. The TCR library protocol attached unique molecular identifiers to the individual cDNA molecules. Each CDR3 protein gets one entry after TCRdb re-called the 5' RACE reads with MiXCR. The table lists tens of thousands of distinct CDR3 sequences, over 4.5% of them singletons, with approximately 4.6% in the top ten. This TCR came from an adult who was a healthcare worker with PCR-confirmed SARS-CoV-2 infection or an uninfected control (not recorded which). The J gene is TRBJ1-6, the V gene TRBV12-3 or TRBV12-4; a weak D match, TRBD1 (6 bases). Sequencing was carried out using whole blood. CDR3 DNA: TGTGCCAGCAGTTGGGGACAACTCAATTCACCCCTCCACTTT. This codes for CASSWGQLNSPLHF.